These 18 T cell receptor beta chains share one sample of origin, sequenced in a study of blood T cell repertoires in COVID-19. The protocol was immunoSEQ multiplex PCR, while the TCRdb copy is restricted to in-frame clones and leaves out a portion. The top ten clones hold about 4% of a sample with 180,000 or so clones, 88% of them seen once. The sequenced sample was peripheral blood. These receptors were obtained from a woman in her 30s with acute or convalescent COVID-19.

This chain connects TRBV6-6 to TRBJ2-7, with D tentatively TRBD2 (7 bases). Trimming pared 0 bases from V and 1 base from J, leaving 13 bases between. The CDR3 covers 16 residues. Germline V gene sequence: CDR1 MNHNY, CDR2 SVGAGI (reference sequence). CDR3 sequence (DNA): TGTGCCAGCAGTTACTCGATTAAGGGGGGGTCCTACGAGCAGTACTTC. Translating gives CASSYSIKGGSYEQYF.

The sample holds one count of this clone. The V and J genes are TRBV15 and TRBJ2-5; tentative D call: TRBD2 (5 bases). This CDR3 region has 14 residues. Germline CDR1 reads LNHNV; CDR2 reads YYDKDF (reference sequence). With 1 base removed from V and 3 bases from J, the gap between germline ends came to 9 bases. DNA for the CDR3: TGTGCCACCAGCAGAGGACGGCGGGAAGAGACCCAGTACTTC. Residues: CATSRGRREETQYF. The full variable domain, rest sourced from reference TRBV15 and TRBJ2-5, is DAMVIQNPRYQVTQFGKPVTLSCSQTLNHNVMYWYQQKSSQAPKLLFHYYDKDFNNEADTPDNFQSRRPNTSFCFLDIRSPGLGDTAMYLCATSRGRREETQYFGPGTRLLVL.

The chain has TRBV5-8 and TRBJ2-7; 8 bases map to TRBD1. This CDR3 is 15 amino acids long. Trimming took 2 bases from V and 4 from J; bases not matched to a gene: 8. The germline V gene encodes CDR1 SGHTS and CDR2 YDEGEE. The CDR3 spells CASSFVSGGGYEQYF. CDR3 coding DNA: TGTGCCAGCAGCTTTGTTTCAGGGGGCGGGTACGAGCAGTACTTC.

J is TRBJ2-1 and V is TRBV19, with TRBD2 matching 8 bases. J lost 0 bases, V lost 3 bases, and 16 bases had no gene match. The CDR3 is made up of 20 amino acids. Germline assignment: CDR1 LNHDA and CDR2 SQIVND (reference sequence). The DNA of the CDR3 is TGTGCCAGTAGTATGAGCGGGAGTTCCAGCAAGAAGGTCTCCTACAATGAGCAGTTCTTC. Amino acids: CASSMSGSSSKKVSYNEQFF.

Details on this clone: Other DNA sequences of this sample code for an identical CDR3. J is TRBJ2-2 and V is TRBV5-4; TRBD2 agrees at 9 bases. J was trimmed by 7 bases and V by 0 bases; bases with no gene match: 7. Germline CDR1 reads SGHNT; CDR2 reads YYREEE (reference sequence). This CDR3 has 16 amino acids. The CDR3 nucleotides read TGTGCCAGCAGCTTGGGCGGGAGGGCTGGGGGCGGGGAGCTGTTTTTT. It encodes CASSLGGRAGGGELFF.

The CDR3 region is CASRLGQSSYNEQFF. The CDR3 bases are TGTGCCAGCAGATTAGGACAGAGCTCCTACAATGAGCAGTTCTTC. The chain links TRBV27 to TRBJ2-1; a weak D match, TRBD1 (6 bases). The germline V gene encodes CDR1 MNHEY and CDR2 SMNVEV (reference sequence). The CDR3 is made up of 15 amino acids. Trimming removed 6 bases from V and 0 bases from J, with 12 bases in between.

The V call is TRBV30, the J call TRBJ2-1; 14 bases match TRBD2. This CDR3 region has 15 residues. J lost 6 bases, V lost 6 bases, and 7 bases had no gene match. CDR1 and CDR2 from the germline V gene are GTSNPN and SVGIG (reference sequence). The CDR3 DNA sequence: TGTGCCTGCCCCCGGACTAGCGGGAGGTTCAATGAGCAGTTCTTC. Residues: CACPRTSGRFNEQFF.

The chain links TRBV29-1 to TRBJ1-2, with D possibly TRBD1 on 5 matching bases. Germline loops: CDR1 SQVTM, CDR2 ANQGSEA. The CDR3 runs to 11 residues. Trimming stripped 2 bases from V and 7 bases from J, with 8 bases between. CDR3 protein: CSVEMGGGYTF. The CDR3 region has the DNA TGCAGCGTTGAAATGGGGGGTGGCTACACCTTC.

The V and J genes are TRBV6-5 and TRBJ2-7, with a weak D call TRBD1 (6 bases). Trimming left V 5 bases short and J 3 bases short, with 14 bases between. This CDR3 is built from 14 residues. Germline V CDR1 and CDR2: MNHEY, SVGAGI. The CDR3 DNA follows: TGTGCCAGCAGTAACCGAGGACAGATCTACGAGCAGTACTTC. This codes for CASSNRGQIYEQYF.

The CDR3: CASFTIAGGPYEQYF. The CDR3 nucleotides are TGTGCCAGCTTTACAATAGCGGGAGGGCCTTACGAGCAGTACTTC. The chain links TRBV6-5 to TRBJ2-7; TRBD2 matches 11 bases. The germline V gene has CDR1 MNHEY and CDR2 SVGAGI. This CDR3 spans 15 amino acids. J lost 4 bases, V lost 8 bases, and 10 bases had no gene match.

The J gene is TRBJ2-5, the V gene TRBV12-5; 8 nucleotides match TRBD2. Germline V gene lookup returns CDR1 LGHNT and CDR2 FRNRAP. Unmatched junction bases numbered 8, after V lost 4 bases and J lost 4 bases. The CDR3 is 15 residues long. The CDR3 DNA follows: TGTGCTAGTGGTTCTCGAGCGGGAGCAGTAGAGACCCAGTACTTC. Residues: CASGSRAGAVETQYF.

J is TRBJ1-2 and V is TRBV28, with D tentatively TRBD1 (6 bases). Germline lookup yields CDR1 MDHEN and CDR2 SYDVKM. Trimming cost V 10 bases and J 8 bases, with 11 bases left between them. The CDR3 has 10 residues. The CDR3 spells CATGTRGYTF. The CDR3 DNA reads TGTGCCACCGGGACAAGGGGCTACACCTTC.

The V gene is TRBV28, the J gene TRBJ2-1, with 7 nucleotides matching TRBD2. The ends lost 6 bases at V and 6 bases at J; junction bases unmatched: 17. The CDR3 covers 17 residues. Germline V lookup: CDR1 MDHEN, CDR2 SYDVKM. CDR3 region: CASSPLTSELRSNEQFF. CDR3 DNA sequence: TGTGCCAGCAGCCCTCTTACTAGCGAGCTAAGGAGCAATGAGCAGTTCTTC.

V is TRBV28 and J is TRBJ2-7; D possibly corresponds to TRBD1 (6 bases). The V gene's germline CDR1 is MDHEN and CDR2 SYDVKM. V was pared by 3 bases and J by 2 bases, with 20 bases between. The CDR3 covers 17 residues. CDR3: CASSFGVLEDRTYEQYF. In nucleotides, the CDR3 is TGTGCCAGCAGTTTTGGGGTGCTTGAAGACAGGACCTACGAGCAGTACTTC.

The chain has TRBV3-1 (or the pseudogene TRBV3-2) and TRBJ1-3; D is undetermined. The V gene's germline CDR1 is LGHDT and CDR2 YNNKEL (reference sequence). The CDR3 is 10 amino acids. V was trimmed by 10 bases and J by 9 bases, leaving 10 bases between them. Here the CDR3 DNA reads TGTGCCACCGGGTCGACCACCATATATTTT. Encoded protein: CATGSTTIYF.

CDR3 nucleotide sequence: TGTGCCAGCAGTCAGACAGATACGCAGTATTTT. This codes for CASSQTDTQYF. This chain connects TRBV28 to TRBJ2-3; D uncertain. Germline V gene sequence: CDR1 MDHEN, CDR2 SYDVKM. The CDR3 is made up of 11 amino acids. Trimming shortened V by 5 bases and J by 3 bases, and 3 bases separated the two germline ends.

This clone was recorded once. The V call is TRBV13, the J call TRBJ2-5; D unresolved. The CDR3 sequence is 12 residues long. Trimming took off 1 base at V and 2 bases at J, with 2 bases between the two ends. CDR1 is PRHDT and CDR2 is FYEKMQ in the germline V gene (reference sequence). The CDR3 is CASSLAQETQYF. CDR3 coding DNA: TGTGCCAGCAGCTTAGCACAAGAGACCCAGTACTTC.

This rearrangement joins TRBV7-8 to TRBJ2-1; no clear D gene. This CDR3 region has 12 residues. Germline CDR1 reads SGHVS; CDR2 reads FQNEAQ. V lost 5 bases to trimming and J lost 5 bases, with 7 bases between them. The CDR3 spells CASSPEDNEQFF. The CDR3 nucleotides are TGTGCCAGCAGCCCAGAGGACAATGAGCAGTTCTTC.